This T cell receptor beta chain was sequenced in a study of T cell clonality in common variable immunodeficiency. General observations from the study: Shared TCRbeta clones were fewer between CVID subjects than controls. CVID subjects showed higher TCRbeta clonality than healthy controls. In common variable immunodeficiency, TCR beta chains reportedly carried fewer deletions and N-nucleotide insertions.

Germline V CDR1 and CDR2: SGDLS, YYNGEE. V was shortened by 7 bases and J by 1 base, with 8 bases between the two germline ends. The CDR3 totals 12 residues. Caucasian heritage predominated among both patients and controls. This clone is labeled medium-sized (0.01 to 0.1%). The target antigen is unknown. Sequencing ends 3 residues short of the CDR3 end; the germline J gene provides the rest. The method was immunoSEQ multiplex PCR; TCRdb's version includes in-frame clones alone and lacks a portion of them. The table lists some 60,000 clones, with no singletons. The source is a person aged 18 to 75 in good health. This chain connects TRBV9 to TRBJ1-1, with D possibly TRBD1 on 6 matching bases. Sequencing was carried out using peripheral blood mononuclear cells. CDR3 DNA, as far as it was read: TGTGCCAGCGGGGGCCCGAACACTGAA. Its protein is CASGGPNTE. The complete CDR3 protein is CASGGPNTEAFF.